This is a list of T cell receptor beta chains from one sample in a study of T cells in Graves' hyperthyroidism and ophthalmopathy. One entry per CDR3 protein results from TCRdb running MiXCR on the multiplex PCR reads. The sample consists of hundreds of thousands of distinct CDR3 sequences, less than 30% of them appearing once. The sequenced sample consisted of blood. These receptors originate from a man aged 40-49 years with Graves' hyperthyroidism that later progressed to Graves' ophthalmopathy. Each CDR3 is given with its conserved first and last residue. D genes are given only for firm matches. Size values are once, few and many counts, or a class for expanded clones, and some rows have none.

CDR3aa | CDR3nt | d_gene | v_gene | abundance | j_gene | len
CASSSSTGIGTSLNSNQPQHF | TGTGCCAGCAGTTCATCAACCGGGATTGGGACATCACTTAATAGCAATCAGCCCCAGCATTTT | . | TRBV27 | . | TRBJ1-5 | 21
CASSLKRPGDQEQYF | TGTGCCAGCAGCTTAAAGCGGCCCGGGGATCAGGAGCAGTACTTC | . | TRBV7-3 | many | TRBJ2-7 | 15
CASSHALEQYF | TGCGCCAGCAGCCATGCCCTCGAGCAGTACTTC | . | TRBV4-1 | many | TRBJ2-7 | 11
CATSVEGQETQYF | TGTGCCACCAGTGTGGAGGGGCAAGAGACCCAGTACTTC | . | TRBV24-1 | many | TRBJ2-5 | 13
CASSKPSWGVRQPQHF | TGTGCCAGTAGTAAACCATCTTGGGGGGTGAGACAGCCCCAGCATTTT | . | TRBV19 | few | TRBJ1-5 | 16
CASTRVGLKNEAFF | TGTGCCAGCACCCGCGTGGGACTAAAAAATGAAGCTTTCTTT | . | TRBV6-2/TRBV6-3 | . | TRBJ1-1 | 14
CAWTREGTANTGELFF | TGTGCCTGGACCAGAGAAGGGACAGCGAACACCGGGGAGCTGTTTTTT | TRBD1 | TRBV30 | . | TRBJ2-2 | 16
CASSFSFGGYEQYF | TGTGCCAGCAGCTTCTCTTTCGGAGGATACGAGCAGTACTTC | . | TRBV11-2 | many | TRBJ2-7 | 14
CASRWGSNTEAFF | TGTGCCAGTAGGTGGGGATCGAACACTGAAGCTTTCTTT | . | TRBV19 | many | TRBJ1-1 | 13
CAWSSMPGELFF | TGTGCCTGGAGCTCCATGCCCGGGGAGCTGTTTTTT | . | TRBV30 | many | TRBJ2-2 | 12
CASSLSQGNSPLHF | TGTGCCAGCAGTTTATCTCAGGGAAATTCACCCCTCCACTTT | . | TRBV28 | few | TRBJ1-6 | 14
CASSLGQGGQPQHF | TGTGCCAGCAGCTTAGGACAGGGGGGTCAGCCCCAGCATTTT | TRBD1 | TRBV7-8 | many | TRBJ1-5 | 14
CASSTGLNTEAFF | TGTGCCAGCAGCACAGGGTTGAACACTGAAGCTTTCTTT | . | TRBV7-3 | many | TRBJ1-1 | 13
CASKDRGREYSNQPQHF | TGTGCCAGCAAAGACAGGGGCCGAGAATATAGCAATCAGCCCCAGCATTTT | TRBD1 | TRBV6-2/TRBV6-3 | . | TRBJ1-5 | 17
CASSVQRSSGNTIYF | TGTGCCAGCAGTGTTCAGAGAAGCTCTGGAAACACCATATATTTT | . | TRBV2 | many | TRBJ1-3 | 15
CSASPSDPVSYEQYF | TGCAGTGCTAGTCCGTCGGACCCCGTCTCCTACGAGCAGTACTTC | . | TRBV20-1 | many | TRBJ2-7 | 15
CASSQVFARGTTDTQYF | TGCGCCAGCAGCCAAGTGTTTGCCAGGGGGACAACAGATACGCAGTATTTT | TRBD1 | TRBV4-1 | many | TRBJ2-3 | 17
CASRTNYMSSYEQYF | TGTGCCAGCAGGACTAATTACATGAGCTCCTACGAGCAGTACTTC | . | TRBV6-1 | many | TRBJ2-7 | 15
CASSRGLAGVVTGELFF | TGTGCCAGCAGCCGAGGACTAGCGGGAGTTGTCACCGGGGAGCTGTTTTTT | TRBD2 | TRBV6-2/TRBV6-3 | many | TRBJ2-2 | 17
CASRVAHREYGYTF | TGTGCCAGCAGGGTAGCCCATCGAGAGTATGGCTACACCTTC | . | TRBV7-2 | . | TRBJ1-2 | 14
CASSSWTGSYEQYF | TGTGCCAGCAGTTCGTGGACAGGCTCCTACGAGCAGTACTTC | TRBD1 | TRBV7-8 | . | TRBJ2-7 | 14
CASSLVGAGLGVTEAFF | TGCGCCAGCAGCTTGGTGGGGGCAGGGCTGGGAGTCACTGAAGCTTTCTTT | . | TRBV5-1 | many | TRBJ1-1 | 17
CATSDLRGFRQYF | TGTGCCACCAGTGATCTCCGGGGGTTCCGGCAGTACTTC | . | TRBV24-1 | many | TRBJ2-7 | 13